This T cell receptor beta chain was retrieved from a study of OX40 agonist ivuxolimab in advanced cancers. Study-wide context: Patients receiving dose escalation had hepatocellular carcinoma, melanoma, renal cell or head and neck cancer. Overall study results and limits: Normalized T-cell clonal expansion was also low in a subset of nonresponders. At doses 0.1 to 3.0 mg/kg, CD4+ and CD8+ clones expanded.

About this clone itself: No antigen is known for it.

Produced via immunoSEQ multiplex PCR; TCRdb's table is partial and in-frame only. The table shows approximately 30,000 clones, with 82% occurring only once. V lost 7 bases, J lost 4 bases, and 13 bases lay in between. This CDR3 region has 14 residues. The germline gives CDR1 MNHEY, CDR2 SMNVEV (reference sequence). The TCR originated in an adult with an advanced solid tumor such as melanoma, head and neck, liver or kidney cancer. The input for sequencing was CD4+ or CD8+ T cells sorted from blood, taken in a trial of the OX40 agonist ivuxolimab. This chain joins TRBV27 and TRBJ2-2; D remains ambiguous. CDR3 loop: CASTPGDLTGELFF. The CDR3 DNA reads TGTGCCAGCACCCCCGGTGATCTCACCGGGGAGCTGTTTTTT.